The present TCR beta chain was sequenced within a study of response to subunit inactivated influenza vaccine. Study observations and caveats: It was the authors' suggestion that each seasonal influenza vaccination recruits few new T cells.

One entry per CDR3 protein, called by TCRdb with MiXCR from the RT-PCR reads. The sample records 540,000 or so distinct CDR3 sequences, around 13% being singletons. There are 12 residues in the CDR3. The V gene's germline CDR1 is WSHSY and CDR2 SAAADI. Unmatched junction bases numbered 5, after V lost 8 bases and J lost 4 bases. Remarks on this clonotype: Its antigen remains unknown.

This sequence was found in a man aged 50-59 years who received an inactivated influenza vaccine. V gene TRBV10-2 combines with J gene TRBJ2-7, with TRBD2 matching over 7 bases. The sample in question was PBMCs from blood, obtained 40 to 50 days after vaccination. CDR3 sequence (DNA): TGCGCCAGCGGTTATAGCGGGTACGAGCAGTACTTC. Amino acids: CASGYSGYEQYF.